The rows below give T cell receptor beta chains drawn from one sample of a study of CD8 T cells in ankylosing spondylitis. TCRdb used MiXCR to reprocess the 5' RACE reads, holding one entry per CDR3 protein. Of almost 400,000 distinct CDR3 sequences in the sample, about a fifth were seen once. The specimen was blood, either unsorted or a sorted T cell fraction (not recorded which). All receptors come from a male donor with ankylosing spondylitis. The CDR3 runs from the conserved cysteine through the conserved F or W. A D gene is named only where the DNA matches it firmly. Size is omitted from some rows. Given values are once, few, many or a class for expanded clones.

d_call	v_call	clone_size	j_call	cdr3_nt	cdr3_aa
.	TRBV18	many	TRBJ2-2	TGTGCCAGCTCACCAGGCAGAGACACCGGGGAGCTGTTTTTT	CASSPGRDTGELFF
TRBD1	TRBV7-2	many	TRBJ1-2	TGTGCCAGCAGCCCCGGACAGGGAGCTAACTATGGCTACACCTTC	CASSPGQGANYGYTF
TRBD1	TRBV12-3/TRBV12-4	few	TRBJ1-6	TGTGCCAGCAGTTCCACCGGGACAGGTGCTTCACCCCTCCACTTT	CASSSTGTGASPLHF
.	TRBV11-2	.	TRBJ2-5	TGTGCCAGCGGAACCGGGGCATTGGAGACCCAGTACTTC	CASGTGALETQYF
.	TRBV10-3	.	TRBJ1-3	TGTGCCATCAGGATAGGGGACACCATATATTTT	CAIRIGDTIYF
.	TRBV24-1	few	TRBJ2-1	TGTGCCACCGGGCGGGACAATGAGCAGTTCTTC	CATGRDNEQFF
TRBD2	TRBV28	few	TRBJ2-7	TGTGCCAGCAGTCGCCATGCTAGCGGACCCTACGAGCAGTACTTC	CASSRHASGPYEQYF
.	TRBV12-3/TRBV12-4	.	TRBJ2-2	TGTGCCAGCAGCCCAGGACTAAGTAGCGGGGAGCTGTTTTTT	CASSPGLSSGELFF
.	TRBV5-4	.	TRBJ2-1	TGTGCCAGCACCCGACTGGATGCTCTTGAGCAGTTCTTC	CASTRLDALEQFF
.	TRBV7-2	few	TRBJ2-7	TGTGCCAGCAGCTACCGAGGGGGGGTCGACGAGCAGTACTTC	CASSYRGGVDEQYF
.	TRBV5-1	few	TRBJ1-5	TGCGCCAGCAGCTTGGTGTCTGGGTCCAATCAGCCCCAGCATTTT	CASSLVSGSNQPQHF
.	TRBV3-1	.	TRBJ2-5	TGTGCCAGCAGCCAGGGAGAGACCCAGTACTTC	CASSQGETQYF
.	TRBV12-3/TRBV12-4	.	TRBJ1-5	TGTGCCAGCAGACTGGGGGGAAATTGGGATAGCAATCAGCCCCAGCATTTT	CASRLGGNWDSNQPQHF
.	TRBV7-9	.	TRBJ2-4	TGTGCCAGCAGCTTAGGGGGTGGCTCTAGCTACTTC	CASSLGGGSSYF
.	TRBV4-2	many	TRBJ2-4	TGTGCCAGCAGCCAAGAAAGGCAGACCGGAGACATTCAGTACTTC	CASSQERQTGDIQYF
.	TRBV14	.	TRBJ2-7	TGTGCCAGCAGCCAAGTTACGGGGGCGCCGGGTGAGCAGTACTTC	CASSQVTGAPGEQYF
.	TRBV28	.	TRBJ1-5	TGTGCCAGCCGCCTCCGGGACAATTACAATCAGCCCCAGCATTTT	CASRLRDNYNQPQHF
TRBD2	TRBV24-1	.	TRBJ2-1	TGTGCCACCAATGGCGGGAGTTTGAATGAGCAGTTCTTC	CATNGGSLNEQFF
.	TRBV4-1	few	TRBJ1-1	TGCGCCAGCAGCCAGGTACAGAGGAACACTGAAGCTTTCTTT	CASSQVQRNTEAFF
.	TRBV7-9	.	TRBJ2-7	TGTGCCAGCAGCTTAGAGAGACACCCCTACGAGCAGTACTTC	CASSLERHPYEQYF
TRBD1	TRBV12-3/TRBV12-4	many	TRBJ2-1	TGTGCCAGCAGAAAGACAGGGAAAGATTACAATGAGCAGTTCTTC	CASRKTGKDYNEQFF
.	TRBV18	few	TRBJ2-6	TGTGCCAGCCGTATTTCTGGTAGGGTATCTTCTGGGGCCAACGTCCTGACTTTC	CASRISGRVSSGANVLTF
.	TRBV12-5	few	TRBJ2-1	TGTGCTAGTGTCGGTCCCGGGAGTCACAATGAGCAGTTCTTC	CASVGPGSHNEQFF
.	TRBV7-8	few	TRBJ2-7	TGTGCCAGCAGCTTTAAGGGGTCCTACGAGCAGTACTTC	CASSFKGSYEQYF
.	TRBV18	.	TRBJ2-2	TGTGCCAGCTCACCCTCCGTTCAGGCGGTCACCGGGGAGCTGTTTTTT	CASSPSVQAVTGELFF
TRBD1	TRBV12-5	few	TRBJ2-5	TGTGCTAGTGCCCCCGGTTTTCCCCAGGGGGAAGAGACCCAGTACTTC	CASAPGFPQGEETQYF
TRBD2	TRBV28	.	TRBJ2-3	TGTGCCATCCGCGGAGCGGGAGGTACAGATACGCAGTATTTT	CAIRGAGGTDTQYF
.	TRBV5-6	few	TRBJ1-1	TGTGCCAGCAGCTTGGAGAGGCAGGGAGAAGCTTTCTTT	CASSLERQGEAFF
TRBD2	TRBV29-1	many	TRBJ2-1	TGCAGCGTTGAACCGTCTAGCGGTGAGCAGTTCTTC	CSVEPSSGEQFF
.	TRBV9	.	TRBJ2-4	TGTGCCAGCAGCGTAGAGCAGGGGCCTGTTCAGTACTTC	CASSVEQGPVQYF
TRBD1	TRBV5-1	.	TRBJ1-1	TGCGCCAGCAGCCCCGGACAGGGGGGGAACACTGAAGCTTTCTTT	CASSPGQGGNTEAFF
.	TRBV5-8	once	TRBJ1-4	TGTGCCAGCAGCCCCCTCTGGAATGAAAAACTGTTTTTT	CASSPLWNEKLFF
.	TRBV10-3	few	TRBJ2-5	TGTGCCATCAGTGAGTTCCAAGAGACCCAGTACTTC	CAISEFQETQYF
.	TRBV18	.	TRBJ2-7	TGTGCCAGCTCACCAGGGGTGGGAAAAACCTACGAGCAGTACTTC	CASSPGVGKTYEQYF
.	TRBV4-1	.	TRBJ2-2	TGCGCCAGCAGCCAAGTTTCCAGGGTAAACACCGGGGAGCTGTTTTTT	CASSQVSRVNTGELFF
.	TRBV7-6	.	TRBJ2-7	TGTGCCAGCAGCTTAAGGGGCCTGCAGTCTCCATCCTACGAGCAGTACTTC	CASSLRGLQSPSYEQYF
.	TRBV5-1	.	TRBJ1-4	TGCGCCAGCAGCTTGTTCCCTAATGAAAAACTGTTTTTT	CASSLFPNEKLFF
TRBD1	TRBV29-1	few	TRBJ2-3	TGCAGCGTTGACTACGGACAGGGGTCAGATACGCAGTATTTT	CSVDYGQGSDTQYF
TRBD1	TRBV7-2	.	TRBJ2-1	TGTGCCAGCAGTGGGGTCTGGGACAGGGGCAGGGATGAGCAGTTCTTC	CASSGVWDRGRDEQFF
.	TRBV7-3	few	TRBJ1-6	TGTGCCAGCAGCGAAACAGGGCGAGATTCACCCCTCCACTTT	CASSETGRDSPLHF
.	TRBV10-3	few	TRBJ2-3	TGTGCCATCGGCGGCGACACAGATACGCAGTATTTT	CAIGGDTDTQYF
TRBD2	TRBV3-1	few	TRBJ2-1	TGTGCCAGCAGCCAAGAGATCGGAGCGGGAGGCTGGAATGAGCAGTTCTTC	CASSQEIGAGGWNEQFF
TRBD2	TRBV12-3/TRBV12-4	.	TRBJ2-3	TGTGCCAGCACGCAATACGGGAGGGCCGAAACAGATACGCAGTATTTT	CASTQYGRAETDTQYF
TRBD2	TRBV5-1	few	TRBJ2-7	TGCGCCAGCAGCTTGAAAACGACTAGCGGGTACTACGAGCAGTACTTC	CASSLKTTSGYYEQYF
TRBD1	TRBV29-1	few	TRBJ2-7	TGCAGCGTTGACGACAGGGGGGACGAGCAGTACTTC	CSVDDRGDEQYF
.	TRBV7-3	few	TRBJ2-1	TGTGCCAGCAGCGTCGATAGGCGGTCCTACAATGAGCAGTTCTTC	CASSVDRRSYNEQFF
.	TRBV29-1	few	TRBJ2-7	TGCAGCGTTACAAGGGCAGTTTCCTACGAGCAGTACTTC	CSVTRAVSYEQYF
.	TRBV7-3	.	TRBJ2-2	TGTGCCAGCAGCCCCGGGACGAACACCGGGGAGCTGTTTTTT	CASSPGTNTGELFF
TRBD1	TRBV3-1	.	TRBJ2-7	TGTGCCAGCAGCCAGACAGGGCGAAACGAGCAGTACTTC	CASSQTGRNEQYF
.	TRBV6-1	few	TRBJ2-7	TGTGCCAGCAGTACCCGATCGGGCGAGCAGTACTTC	CASSTRSGEQYF
.	TRBV3-1	.	TRBJ2-7	TGTGCCAGCAGCTCCTGGGCCGTACGCGCCTACGAGCAGTACTTC	CASSSWAVRAYEQYF
.	TRBV27	few	TRBJ2-3	TGTGCCAGCGCCTTCGGACAGATCACAGATACGCAGTATTTT	CASAFGQITDTQYF